This TCR beta chain was documented in a study of cytomegalovirus exposure and HLA in healthy donors. Overall study findings and caveats: It was reported that the classifier diagnosed cytomegalovirus status with high specificity and sensitivity in both the original and validation cohorts. It was 160 or so TCR beta chains that were listed as cytomegalovirus-associated.

Germline V gives CDR1 MNHEY, CDR2 SMNVEV (reference sequence). The CDR3 is 15 residues long. The V gene end was trimmed by 4 bases and the J gene end by 3 bases; junction bases not matched to a gene: 6. The assay was immunoSEQ multiplex PCR, and TCRdb's table has in-frame clones only and misses some. In the table there are 150,000 to 200,000 clones, more than 70% of which are singletons. With regard to this clone: What it binds is not known.

The genes are TRBV27 and TRBJ2-1, with TRBD2 identical over 7 bases. The sequence came from a man aged 25 to 45 in good health and CMV-seropositive. Material: PBMCs. The CDR3 region has the DNA TGTGCCAGCAGTTATTCCGCGGGAGACTACAATGAGCAGTTCTTC. Translating gives CASSYSAGDYNEQFF.